This passage covers 19 T cell receptor beta chains from one sample sequenced in a study of shared clonotypes between healthy human individuals (dated by TCRdb to about 2020). For the CD8 naive samples, CD45RO-negative cells were positively selected for CCR7, yielding a CD45RA+CCR7+ population from which TemRA cells were excluded. The library relied on the immunoSEQ multiplex PCR assay. The clones in this table, taken by TCRdb from immuneACCESS, are in-frame only. Not every clone is retained; where verified, under half of the shortfall comes from an unresolved V gene, and the cause of the rest is unknown. This sample is represented by about 2.2 million clones; about 94% of them were singletons. The leading ten clones occupy approximately 1.6% of the sample. The sequenced material came from naive CD8+ T cells from PBMCs. In the paper's terms, the cell subset or site label means: CD45RA+CCR7+. These TCRs come from a man in his late teens or twenties in good health. Some clones in this sample may be carry-over from other donors' samples.

V is TRBV5-4 and J is TRBJ1-1, with D unclear. The germline CDR1 and CDR2 sequences are SGHNT and YYREEE (reference sequence). Trimming took off 4 bases at V and 6 bases at J, with 10 bases between the two ends. This CDR3 contains 12 residues. CDR3 in amino acids: CASSPGDAEAFF. The CDR3 bases are TGTGCCAGCAGCCCCGGTGACGCTGAAGCTTTCTTT.

V gene TRBV27 combines with J gene TRBJ1-5; a weak D match, TRBD1 (5 bases). This CDR3 region has 16 residues. Germline V gene data show CDR1 as MNHEY and CDR2 as SMNVEV (reference sequence). Trimming left V 3 bases short and J 6 bases short, with 18 bases between. DNA for the CDR3: TGTGCCAGCAGTTTTGTTGGGCAGGGAAGCGGTCAGCCCCAGCATTTT. As protein: CASSFVGQGSGQPQHF.

This clone occurred once. This sample also contains other DNA sequences that code for the same CDR3. The chain recombines TRBV5-1 with TRBJ2-7, with no clear D. The CDR3 totals 12 residues. Germline lookup yields CDR1 SGHRS and CDR2 YFSETQ. V lost 2 bases and J 0 bases, leaving 3 bases between the germline ends. Here the CDR3 DNA reads TGCGCCAGCAGCTTCAACTCCTACGAGCAGTACTTC. Translated, it gives CASSFNSYEQYF.

The chain uses TRBV19 and TRBJ1-2; D gene unclear. Germline V gene sequence: CDR1 LNHDA, CDR2 SQIVND (reference sequence). Trimming took off 8 bases at V and 4 bases at J, with 14 bases between the two ends. CDR3 length: 13 amino acids. The CDR3: CASSLQAFYGYTF. The CDR3 DNA reads TGTGCCAGTTCCCTTCAGGCTTTCTATGGCTACACCTTC.

The chain uses TRBV7-2 and TRBJ2-1, with D possibly being TRBD2 (5 bases). V lost 5 bases, J lost 1 base, and 9 bases lay in between. The germline V gene has CDR1 SGHTA and CDR2 FQGNSA. The CDR3 length is 14 residues. The CDR3 loop reads CASSASLSYNEQFF. CDR3 DNA: TGTGCCAGCAGCGCTAGCCTGTCCTACAATGAGCAGTTCTTC. Complete variable domain (other parts from reference TRBV7-2 and TRBJ2-1): GAGVSQSPSNKVTEKGKDVELRCDPISGHTALYWYRQSLGQGLEFLIYFQGNSAPDKSGLPSDRFSAERTGGSVSTLTIQRTQQEDSAVYLCASSASLSYNEQFFGPGTRLTVL.

This chain links TRBV5-1 with TRBJ2-1, with no clear D. CDR1 and CDR2 (germline): SGHRS, YFSETQ. Trimming left V 0 bases short and J 6 bases short, with 13 bases between. This CDR3 has 15 residues. The CDR3 region has the DNA TGCGCCAGCAGCTTGGAGGGCAGGCTCGGCAATGAGCAGTTCTTC. It is translated as CASSLEGRLGNEQFF.

The V gene is TRBV7-9, the J gene TRBJ2-2; 7 positions agree with TRBD1. From germline, CDR1 is SEHNR and CDR2 FQNEAQ (reference sequence). This CDR3 region has 16 residues. The V segment lost 7 bases and the J segment 2 bases; nucleotides outside the gene matches: 10. CDR3 region: CASTPLDRENTGELFF. CDR3 nucleotide sequence: TGTGCCAGCACCCCGCTAGACAGGGAAAACACCGGGGAGCTGTTTTTT.

A note on this clone: This sample also contains other DNA sequences that code for the same CDR3. The chain links TRBV5-1 to TRBJ2-1, with D possibly being TRBD1 (6 bases). This CDR3 is 15 amino acids long. The V and J ends lost 2 bases and 0 bases respectively, with 9 bases between them. CDR1 and CDR2 from the germline V gene are SGHRS and YFSETQ. DNA for the CDR3: TGCGCCAGCAGCTTAGGACAGTCCTCCTACAATGAGCAGTTCTTC. This codes for CASSLGQSSYNEQFF.

This chain uses TRBV27 with TRBJ2-1, with D uncertain. The ends were cut back, 3 bases at V and 1 base at J, with 10 bases in the middle. From germline, CDR1 is MNHEY and CDR2 SMNVEV (reference sequence). CDR3 length: 15 residues. The CDR3 region is CASSLSARSYNEQFF. The CDR3, as DNA: TGTGCCAGCAGTTTGAGCGCTAGGTCCTACAATGAGCAGTTCTTC.

The V call is TRBV15, the J call TRBJ2-2; D not certain. The germline V gene encodes CDR1 LNHNV and CDR2 YYDKDF (reference sequence). CDR3 length: 17 amino acids. Trimming took off 3 bases at V and 1 base at J, with 15 bases between the two ends. The CDR3, as DNA: TGTGCCACCAGCAGCCACAAGGGCCTTCTGAACACCGGGGAGCTGTTTTTT. Translating gives CATSSHKGLLNTGELFF.

The J gene is TRBJ2-7, the V gene TRBV7-2; D unclear. Per the germline V gene, CDR1 is SGHTA and CDR2 is FQGNSA. CDR3 length equals 13 residues. Trimming removed 5 bases at V and 2 bases at J, with 10 bases between. The CDR3 bases are TGTGCCAGCAGCCGCCACTTTACCTACGAGCAGTACTTC. Protein sequence: CASSRHFTYEQYF.

V usage is TRBV11-3 and J usage is TRBJ2-1, with D unresolved. Trimming shortened V by 3 bases and J by 5 bases, and 11 bases separated the two germline ends. CDR3 length: 14 amino acids. Germline V CDR1 and CDR2: SGHNT, YENEEA. CDR3 sequence (DNA): TGTGCCAGCAGCTTGGGTTCTAAGGACAATGAGCAGTTCTTC. Translated, it gives CASSLGSKDNEQFF.

The CDR3 nucleotides are TGTGCCAGCAGTCCGGACACCAGAGCCAAAAACATTCAGTACTTC. It is translated as CASSPDTRAKNIQYF. The rearrangement links TRBV27 to TRBJ2-4; maybe TRBD1 (5 bases). V dropped 5 bases and J dropped 0 bases, with 11 bases sitting between them. Per germline, CDR1 MNHEY and CDR2 SMNVEV (reference sequence). CDR3 length: 15 residues.

The V call is TRBV6-1, the J call TRBJ1-4; no clear D. Trimming removed 0 bases at V and 0 bases at J, with 11 bases between. Germline values: CDR1 MNHNS, CDR2 SASEGT. The CDR3 is 17 residues long. The DNA for the CDR3 is TGTGCCAGCAGTGAAGCGCGGGGTTTTTCAACTAATGAAAAACTGTTTTTT. It encodes CASSEARGFSTNEKLFF.

This sequence joins TRBV4-2 and TRBJ1-2, with D maybe TRBD1 (6 bases). Germline V gives CDR1 LGHNA, CDR2 YNFKEQ. The CDR3 sequence is 15 residues long. The ends were cut back, 0 bases at V and 8 bases at J, with 16 bases in the middle. The CDR3 reads CASSQDRTVIWGYTF. CDR3 nucleotides: TGTGCCAGCAGCCAAGACCGGACAGTAATCTGGGGCTACACCTTC.

The chain carries TRBV19 and TRBJ2-5; D remains ambiguous. Between the trimmed V and J ends, which lost 5 bases and 5 bases, there was a span of 12 bases. Germline V gives CDR1 LNHDA, CDR2 SQIVND (reference sequence). The CDR3 covers 13 residues. CDR3 DNA sequence: TGTGCCAGTAGTCTCCGGACGTTGGAGACCCAGTACTTC. Its translation: CASSLRTLETQYF.

CDR3 amino acids: CASSVVPGNYEQYF. The CDR3 DNA follows: TGTGCCAGCAGCGTAGTTCCAGGGAACTACGAGCAGTACTTC. The rearrangement links TRBV9 to TRBJ2-7; perhaps TRBD1 as D (5 bases). This CDR3 is built from 14 residues. Between the trimmed V and J ends, which lost 0 bases and 3 bases, there was a span of 10 bases. Germline assignment: CDR1 SGDLS and CDR2 YYNGEE. Full variable domain (outside the CDR3, taken from reference TRBV9 and TRBJ2-7): DSGVTQTPKHLITATGQRVTLRCSPRSGDLSVYWYQQSLDQGLQFLIQYYNGEERAKGNILERFSAQQFPDLHSELNLSSLELGDSALYFCASSVVPGNYEQYFGPGTRLTVT.

The V call is TRBV11-2, the J call TRBJ1-4; D is possibly TRBD1 (5 bases). CDR3 length: 15 residues. Germline V CDR1 and CDR2: SGHAT, FQNNGV. V lost 3 bases, J lost 6 bases, and 14 bases lay in between. The CDR3 DNA reads as TGTGCCAGCAGCTTCTCTTCGGGGGTTGATGAAAAACTGTTTTTT. It specifies CASSFSSGVDEKLFF.

This sequence joins TRBV28 and TRBJ2-7, with D possibly being TRBD2 (5 bases). The CDR3 length is 15 residues. The germline V gene has CDR1 MDHEN and CDR2 SYDVKM. V gave up 2 bases and J gave up 4 bases, with 15 bases separating them. The CDR3 protein is CASSLGIGSGYEQYF. The CDR3 DNA reads as TGTGCCAGCAGTTTAGGCATAGGCTCGGGGTACGAGCAGTACTTC.